Described below is a single T cell receptor beta chain sequence and its context. Its antigen is unidentified. TCRdb recomputed calls from the RT-PCR reads with MiXCR, one row per CDR3 protein. The sample lists hundreds of thousands of distinct CDR3 sequences; approximately 7.1% were seen once. The sample is drawn from a study of response to subunit inactivated influenza vaccine. Study-level points and caveats: After each seasonal influenza vaccination, few new T cells are recruited, the authors suggested.

V was pared by 3 bases and J by 4 bases, with 15 bases between. Germline V lookup: CDR1 MNHNS, CDR2 SASEGT. The CDR3 runs to 15 residues. This sequence was found in a man between 50 and 69 years old who received an inactivated influenza vaccine. V and J are TRBV6-1 and TRBJ2-5; possibly TRBD1 for D (7 bases). Sequenced here: PBMCs from blood, sampled around 2 years after vaccination. The CDR3 spells CASSERQGGGETQYF. DNA of the CDR3: TGTGCCAGCAGTGAGAGACAGGGAGGAGGAGAGACCCAGTACTTC.